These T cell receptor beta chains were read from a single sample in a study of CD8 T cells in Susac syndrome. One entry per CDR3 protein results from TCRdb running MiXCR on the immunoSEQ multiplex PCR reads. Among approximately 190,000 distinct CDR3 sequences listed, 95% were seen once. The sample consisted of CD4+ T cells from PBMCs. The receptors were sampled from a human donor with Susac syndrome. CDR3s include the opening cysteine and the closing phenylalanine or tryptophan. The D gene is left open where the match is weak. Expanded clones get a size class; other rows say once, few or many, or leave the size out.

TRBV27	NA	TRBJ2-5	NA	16	CASSSADGPRRETQYF	TGTGCCAGCAGTTCCGCGGACGGCCCACGTCGGGAGACCCAGTACTTC
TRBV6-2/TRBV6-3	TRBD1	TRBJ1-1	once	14	CASSYSRQGAEAFF	TGTGCCAGCAGTTACTCGAGACAGGGGGCGGAAGCTTTCTTT
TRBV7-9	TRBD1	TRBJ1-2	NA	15	CASSLGSGGTYGYTF	TGTGCCAGCAGCTTAGGTTCAGGGGGCACCTATGGCTACACCTTC
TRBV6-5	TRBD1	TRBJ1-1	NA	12	CARRQGWTEAFF	TGTGCCAGACGACAGGGTTGGACTGAAGCTTTCTTT
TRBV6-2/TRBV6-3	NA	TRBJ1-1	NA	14	CASSPQTEFTEAFF	TGTGCCAGCAGTCCCCAGACCGAATTCACTGAAGCTTTCTTT
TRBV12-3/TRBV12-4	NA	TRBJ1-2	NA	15	CASSLEGGLSDGYTF	TGTGCCAGCAGTTTAGAGGGGGGATTATCCGATGGCTACACCTTC
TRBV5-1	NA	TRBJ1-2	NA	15	CASSLGYGEGYGYTF	TGCGCCAGCAGCTTGGGGTATGGCGAAGGCTATGGCTACACCTTC
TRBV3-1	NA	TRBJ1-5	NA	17	CASSQGSGRGGNQPQHF	TGTGCCAGCAGCCAAGGCTCGGGGAGGGGTGGCAATCAGCCCCAGCATTTT
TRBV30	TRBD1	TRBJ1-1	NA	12	CAWCQGASEAFF	TGTGCCTGGTGCCAGGGGGCATCTGAAGCTTTCTTT
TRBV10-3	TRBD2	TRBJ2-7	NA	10	CAGGEYEQYF	TGTGCCGGGGGGGAATACGAGCAGTACTTC
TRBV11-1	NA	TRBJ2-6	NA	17	CASSSPPQLTWANVLTF	TGTGCCAGCAGCTCCCCCCCCCAACTCACCTGGGCCAACGTCCTGACTTTC
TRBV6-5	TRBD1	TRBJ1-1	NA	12	CASSGTDTEAFF	TGTGCCAGCAGTGGGACAGACACTGAAGCTTTCTTT
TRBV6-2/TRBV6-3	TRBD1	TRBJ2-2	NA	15	CASSVSTGGHGELFF	TGTGCCAGCAGTGTATCCACAGGGGGCCACGGGGAGCTGTTTTTT
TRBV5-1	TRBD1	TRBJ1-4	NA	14	CASNPGQGNEKLFF	TGCGCCAGCAATCCCGGACAGGGGAACGAAAAACTGTTTTTT
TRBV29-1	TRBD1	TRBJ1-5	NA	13	CSVRQGFGQPQHF	TGCAGCGTTAGACAGGGGTTTGGTCAGCCCCAGCATTTT
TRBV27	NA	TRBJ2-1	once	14	CASHLRGVYNEQFF	TGTGCCAGCCATCTGAGGGGGGTCTACAATGAGCAGTTCTTC
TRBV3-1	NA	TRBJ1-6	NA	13	CASSQDGTLPLHF	TGTGCCAGCAGCCAAGATGGGACTTTACCCCTCCACTTT
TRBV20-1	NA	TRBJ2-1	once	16	CSAGMRVGRSYNEQFF	TGCAGTGCCGGGATGCGGGTTGGCCGGTCCTACAATGAGCAGTTCTTC
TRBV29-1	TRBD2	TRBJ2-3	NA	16	CSVDGKRGVGTDTQYF	TGCAGCGTTGATGGGAAGCGGGGGGTTGGGACAGATACGCAGTATTTT
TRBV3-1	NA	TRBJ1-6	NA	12	CASSQTDGPLHF	TGTGCCAGCAGCCAGACGGACGGGCCCCTCCACTTT
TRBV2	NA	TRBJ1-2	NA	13	CASTSSGRYGYTF	TGTGCCAGCACCTCCAGTGGCAGATATGGCTACACCTTC
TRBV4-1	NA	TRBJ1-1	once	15	CASSQEGQGSPKAFF	TGCGCCAGCAGCCAAGAAGGTCAGGGGTCCCCCAAAGCTTTCTTT
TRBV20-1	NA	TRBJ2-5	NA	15	CSASDFPRAEETQYF	TGCAGTGCTAGTGACTTCCCGAGGGCGGAAGAGACCCAGTACTTC
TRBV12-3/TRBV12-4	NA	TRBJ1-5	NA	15	CASSLAVRGHQPQHF	TGTGCCAGCAGTTTAGCAGTGCGGGGTCATCAGCCCCAGCATTTT
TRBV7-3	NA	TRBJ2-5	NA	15	CASSLTPGLQETQYF	TGTGCCAGCAGCTTAACGCCAGGCCTCCAAGAGACCCAGTACTTC
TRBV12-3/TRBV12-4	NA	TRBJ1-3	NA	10	CASSINTIYF	TGTGCCAGCAGCATAAACACCATATATTTT
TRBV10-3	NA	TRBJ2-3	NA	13	CASITGEAGTQYF	TGTGCCTCAATAACGGGGGAAGCCGGTACGCAGTATTTT
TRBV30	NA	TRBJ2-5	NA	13	CAWSVVWKETQYF	TGTGCCTGGAGTGTAGTGTGGAAAGAGACCCAGTACTTC
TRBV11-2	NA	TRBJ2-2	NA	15	CASSSGITNTGELFF	TGTGCCAGCAGCTCCGGGATAACGAACACCGGGGAGCTGTTTTTT
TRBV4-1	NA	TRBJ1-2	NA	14	CASSPTPGVPGYTF	TGCGCCAGCAGCCCCACACCGGGTGTTCCTGGCTACACCTTC
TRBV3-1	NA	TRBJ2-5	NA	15	CASSQDARVSETQYF	TGTGCCAGCAGCCAAGATGCCAGGGTCTCGGAGACCCAGTACTTC
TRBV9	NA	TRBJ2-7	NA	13	CASSVRGGGEQYF	TGTGCCAGCAGCGTTCGAGGGGGAGGCGAGCAGTACTTC
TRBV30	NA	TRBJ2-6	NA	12	CACYSGANVLTF	TGTGCCTGCTACTCTGGGGCCAACGTCCTGACTTTC
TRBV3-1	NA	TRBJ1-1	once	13	CASSQPGGSEAFF	TGTGCCAGCAGCCAACCGGGGGGCTCTGAAGCTTTCTTT
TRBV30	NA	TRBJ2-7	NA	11	CAGTTGYEQYF	TGTGCCGGAACGACAGGCTACGAGCAGTACTTC
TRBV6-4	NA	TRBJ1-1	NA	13	CASSASGNTEAFF	TGTGCCAGCAGTGCTTCCGGGAACACTGAAGCTTTCTTT
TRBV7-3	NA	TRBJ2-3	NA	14	CASSLTGPEDTQYF	TGTGCCAGCAGCTTAACGGGGCCTGAGGATACGCAGTATTTT
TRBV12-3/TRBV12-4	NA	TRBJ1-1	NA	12	CASSFSGDRAFF	TGTGCCAGCAGTTTTTCGGGGGATCGGGCTTTCTTT
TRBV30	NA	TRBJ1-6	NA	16	CAWSLTGRVNNSPLHF	TGTGCCTGGAGTCTTACAGGGCGAGTCAATAATTCACCCCTCCACTTT
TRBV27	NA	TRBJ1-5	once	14	CASSFQYSNQPQHF	TGTGCCAGCAGTTTCCAATATAGCAATCAGCCCCAGCATTTT
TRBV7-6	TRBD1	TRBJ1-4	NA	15	CASISPGTGAEKLFF	TGTGCCAGCATCTCGCCCGGGACAGGAGCTGAAAAACTGTTTTTT
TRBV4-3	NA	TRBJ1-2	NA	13	CASSQGGHEGYTF	TGCGCCAGCAGCCAAGGGGGACATGAGGGCTACACCTTC
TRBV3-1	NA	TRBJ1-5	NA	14	CASSETAFNQPQHF	TGTGCCAGCAGCGAGACTGCCTTCAATCAGCCCCAGCATTTT
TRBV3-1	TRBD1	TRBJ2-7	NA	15	CASSLQGITAYEQYF	TGTGCCAGCAGCCTACAGGGGATCACGGCCTACGAGCAGTACTTC
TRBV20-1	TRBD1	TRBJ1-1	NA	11	CSVQGGLGAFF	TGCAGTGTGCAGGGGGGGCTGGGGGCTTTCTTT
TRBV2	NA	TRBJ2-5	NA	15	CASSLIAAGSETQYF	TGTGCCAGCAGTCTAATCGCGGCAGGGTCGGAGACCCAGTACTTC
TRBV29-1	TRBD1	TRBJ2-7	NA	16	CSVEGLIGTGSYEQYF	TGCAGCGTTGAAGGCCTCATTGGGACAGGGTCCTACGAGCAGTACTTC
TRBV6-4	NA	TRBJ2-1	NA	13	CASSPDVRGEQFF	TGTGCCAGCAGTCCGGACGTGAGGGGTGAGCAGTTCTTC